This entry lists 19 T cell receptor beta chains sequenced from one sample in a study of beta chain features in type 1 diabetes. Sequencing targeted expressed TCRB transcripts, as all isolated RNA had been reverse transcribed. Here immunoSEQ multiplex PCR was the method, and the copy in TCRdb shows in-frame clones only, minus some. The sample includes roughly 280,000 clones, roughly 24% of them seen just once. Their recognized antigens are unknown. Whole-study findings and limits: Shorter TCRB CDR3s, moderately but significantly so, marked every one of the four CD4+ subsets in Type 1 diabetes patients.

Sequenced sample: naive CD4+ T cells from blood. These receptors came from a woman aged 25 to 39 with type 1 diabetes.

The rearrangement uses TRBV9 and TRBJ2-3; 7 positions agree with TRBD1. V shed 2 bases, J shed 0 bases, and the junction held 3 bases outside the gene matches. CDR3 length: 15 residues. Germline loops: CDR1 SGDLS, CDR2 YYNGEE. In DNA form, the CDR3 reads TGTGCCAGCAGCGTGGACAGGAGGAGCACAGATACGCAGTATTTT. It yields the protein CASSVDRRSTDTQYF.

The chain recombines TRBV19 with TRBJ2-7, with 9 positions matching TRBD2. Per germline, CDR1 LNHDA and CDR2 SQIVND (reference sequence). The CDR3 length is 15 residues. The V gene end was trimmed by 1 base and the J gene end by 6 bases; junction bases not matched to a gene: 7. Here the CDR3 reads CASSIGTSASGEQYF. Here the CDR3 DNA reads TGTGCCAGTAGTATAGGGACTAGCGCATCCGGCGAGCAGTACTTC.

The table lists this clone with a few counts. The chain is built from TRBV5-1 and TRBJ2-7; no clear D gene. The CDR3 has 12 amino acids. Trimming stripped 4 bases from V and 2 bases from J, with 7 bases between. Germline CDR1 and CDR2: SGHRS and YFSETQ. CDR3 sequence (DNA): TGCGCCAGCAGCGCGACACCCTACGAGCAGTACTTC. Protein sequence: CASSATPYEQYF. Complete variable domain (other parts from reference TRBV5-1 and TRBJ2-7): KAGVTQTPRYLIKTRGQQVTLSCSPISGHRSVSWYQQTPGQGLQFLFEYFSETQRNKGNFPGRFSGRQFSNSRSEMNVSTLELGDSALYLCASSATPYEQYFGPGTRLTVT.

This clone has more than one count but fewer than ten. The chain couples TRBV7-8 to TRBJ2-3; 8 bases map to TRBD1. The trim removed 5 bases at V and 8 bases at J, leaving 21 bases unmatched. The CDR3 extends over 18 amino acids. Germline-derived CDR1 and CDR2 are SGHVS and FQNEAQ. The CDR3 bases are TGTGCCAGCAGCGCAATATTCCCTCCGGGACAGGTCTCGGGTACGCAGTATTTT. It specifies CASSAIFPPGQVSGTQYF.

This clone was detected a few times. This sequence joins TRBV6-5 and TRBJ2-3; TRBD2 matches 12 bases. The germline V gene encodes CDR1 MNHEY and CDR2 SVGAGI. This CDR3 contains 15 residues. Trimming removed 7 bases from V and 6 bases from J; junction bases left unmatched: 8. CDR3 bases: TGTGCCAGCATTCCCAGGACTAGCGGGAAGGATACGCAGTATTTT. Translation gives CASIPRTSGKDTQYF.

In its sample, this clone was seen a few times. The chain combines TRBV6-5 with TRBJ2-1, with 7 positions matching TRBD2. The CDR3 consists of 15 residues. The germline CDR1 and CDR2 sequences are MNHEY and SVGAGI. V dropped 5 bases and J dropped 4; count of bases not matched to a gene: 8. The CDR3 region is CASSLVLAEYNEQFF. CDR3 nucleotide sequence: TGTGCCAGCAGTCTAGTCCTAGCGGAATACAATGAGCAGTTCTTC.

This clone was counted a few times. The CDR3, as DNA: TGTGCCAGCAGCGAACCCGGGACAGAAGATGGCTACACCTTC. It translates to CASSEPGTEDGYTF. This rearrangement joins TRBV9 to TRBJ1-2; 7 bases are shared with TRBD1. J gave up 6 bases and V 3 bases, and 8 bases lay outside the gene matches. This CDR3 region has 14 residues. The V gene's germline CDR1 is SGDLS and CDR2 YYNGEE.

This chain uses TRBV6-5 with TRBJ2-7, with 11 positions matching TRBD1. Germline V gives CDR1 MNHEY, CDR2 SVGAGI. V lost 2 bases to trimming and J lost 7 bases; unmatched junction nucleotides: 1. The CDR3 length is 13 residues. DNA for the CDR3: TGTGCCAGCAGTTACCGGGACAGGGGGGAGCAGTACTTC. Translated, it gives CASSYRDRGEQYF.

This clone has only a few counts. This chain joins TRBV5-1 and TRBJ2-1; D ambiguous. V lost 3 bases and J lost 4, with 14 bases in between. This CDR3 has 15 amino acids. Germline CDR1 is SGHRS and CDR2 is YFSETQ. The CDR3 sequence is CASSSTQFGYNEQFF. In DNA form, the CDR3 reads TGCGCCAGCAGCTCTACCCAATTCGGTTACAATGAGCAGTTCTTC.

Of note for this clone: The same CDR3 also results from other DNA sequences found in this sample. The chain joins TRBV29-1 to TRBJ2-1, with 8 bases matching TRBD1. The CDR3 runs 13 residues. Germline V lookup: CDR1 SQVTM, CDR2 ANQGSEA. V dropped 5 bases and J dropped 2; count of bases not matched to a gene: 2. The CDR3 region has the DNA TGCAGCGTTTCGGGACAGGCCTACAATGAGCAGTTCTTC. This sequence encodes CSVSGQAYNEQFF.

V and J are TRBV13 and TRBJ2-3; 7 bases align to TRBD2. This CDR3 spans 14 amino acids. J lost 15 bases, V lost 5 bases, and 17 bases had no gene match. In germline, CDR1 is PRHDT, CDR2 FYEKMQ (reference sequence). The DNA for the CDR3 is TGTGCCAGCAGCCCATTCCTCACGGCGGGAGTAGTTTATTTT. Residues: CASSPFLTAGVVYF. The variable domain in full, completed from reference TRBV13 and TRBJ2-3, reads AAGVIQSPRHLIKEKRETATLKCYPIPRHDTVYWYQQGPGQDPQFLISFYEKMQSDKGSIPDRFSAQQFSDYHSELNMSSLELGDSALYFCASSPFLTAGVVYFGPGTRLTVL.

This clone was seen a handful of times. The chain joins TRBV4-2 to TRBJ2-1; D is perhaps TRBD2 (7 bases). The germline V gene encodes CDR1 LGHNA and CDR2 YNFKEQ. The V and J ends lost 1 base and 0 bases respectively, with 13 bases between them. This CDR3 spans 17 amino acids. The CDR3 here is CASSQGRGPSSYNEQFF. DNA of the CDR3: TGTGCCAGCAGCCAAGGGCGGGGGCCGAGCTCCTACAATGAGCAGTTCTTC.

This clone occurred a few times. This chain links TRBV4-2 with TRBJ2-2; D remains ambiguous. The length of the CDR3 is 15 residues. V was trimmed by 0 bases and J by 1 base, leaving 6 bases between them. Germline CDR1 LGHNA, CDR2 YNFKEQ. CDR3 in DNA: TGTGCCAGCAGCCAAGAATCCGTGAACACCGGGGAGCTGTTTTTT. Amino acid sequence: CASSQESVNTGELFF.

This sequence joins TRBV29-1 and TRBJ2-1, with 10 nucleotides matching TRBD2. This CDR3 is built from 14 residues. V was pared by 8 bases and J by 9 bases, with 13 bases of the junction left unmatched. Germline assignment: CDR1 SQVTM and CDR2 ANQGSEA. The CDR3 nucleotides are TGCAGCACCAGTAAGAGCGGGAGGGATGGTGAGCAGTTCTTC. Translated, it gives CSTSKSGRDGEQFF.

This chain links TRBV28 with TRBJ2-7, with 9 positions matching TRBD1. The V segment lost 2 bases and the J segment 2 bases; nucleotides outside the gene matches: 13. The CDR3 runs to 18 residues. Germline CDR1 MDHEN, CDR2 SYDVKM. CDR3 residues: CASSLRVPGTGRPYEQYF. For the CDR3, the DNA is TGTGCCAGCAGTTTAAGGGTACCCGGGACAGGGAGACCCTACGAGCAGTACTTC.

This clone has a handful of counts. The chain is built from TRBV29-1 and TRBJ1-2; TRBD1 matches 7 bases. V shed 4 bases, J shed 3 bases, and the junction held 5 bases outside the gene matches. The CDR3 covers 13 residues. CDR1 and CDR2 (germline): SQVTM, ANQGSEA. CDR3 amino acids: CSVGQGTDYGYTF. CDR3 coding DNA: TGCAGCGTTGGACAGGGAACCGACTATGGCTACACCTTC.

This clone has a handful of counts. This chain connects TRBV29-1 to TRBJ1-2; D is unclear. The length of the CDR3 is 13 residues. Germline CDR1 SQVTM, CDR2 ANQGSEA. V lost 3 bases, J lost 2 bases, and 10 bases lay in between. DNA of the CDR3: TGCAGCGTTGACCTAGAAAGAAACTATGGCTACACCTTC. This sequence encodes CSVDLERNYGYTF. The whole variable domain, remainder taken from reference TRBV29-1 and TRBJ1-2, is SAVISQKPSRDICQRGTSLTIQCQVDSQVTMMFWYRQQPGQSLTLIATANQGSEATYESGFVIDKFPISRPNLTFSTLTVSNMSPEDSSIYLCSVDLERNYGYTFGSGTRLTVV.

The chain links TRBV28 to TRBJ2-7; a possible D gene is TRBD1 (5 bases). The CDR3 consists of 15 residues. The V end was cut by 3 bases, the J end by 3 bases, with 15 bases between. The germline V gene encodes CDR1 MDHEN and CDR2 SYDVKM. The DNA of the CDR3 is TGTGCCAGCAGTTTTAGAGGCAGGGTGAACTACGAGCAGTACTTC. Its protein product is CASSFRGRVNYEQYF. Looking up the rest from reference TRBV28 and TRBJ2-7 gives the full variable domain: DVKVTQSSRYLVKRTGEKVFLECVQDMDHENMFWYRQDPGLGLRLIYFSYDVKMKEKGDIPEGYSVSREKKERFSLILESASTNQTSMYLCASSFRGRVNYEQYFGPGTRLTVT.

The genes are TRBV12-5 and TRBJ1-5; a weak D match, TRBD1 (6 bases). Per the germline V gene, CDR1 is LGHNT and CDR2 is FRNRAP. The V and J ends lost 7 bases and 7 bases respectively, with 20 bases between them. CDR3 length: 15 residues. CDR3 nucleotide sequence: TGTGCTAGTGCCCAACAAAAGGGGGTTCTCCAGCCCCAGCATTTT. Translation: CASAQQKGVLQPQHF.